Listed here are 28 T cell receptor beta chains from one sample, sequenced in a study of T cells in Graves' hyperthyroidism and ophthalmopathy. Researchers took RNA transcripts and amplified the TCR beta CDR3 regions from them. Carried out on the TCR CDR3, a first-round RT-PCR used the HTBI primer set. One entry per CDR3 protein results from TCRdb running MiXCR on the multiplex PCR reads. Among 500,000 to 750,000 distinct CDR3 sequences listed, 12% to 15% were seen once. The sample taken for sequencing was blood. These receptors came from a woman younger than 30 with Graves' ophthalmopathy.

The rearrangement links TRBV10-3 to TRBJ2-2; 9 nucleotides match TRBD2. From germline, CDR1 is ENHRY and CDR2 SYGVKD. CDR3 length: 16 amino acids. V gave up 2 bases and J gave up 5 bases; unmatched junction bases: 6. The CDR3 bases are TGTGCCATCAGTGAGGCGGCGACTAGCGGTACCGGGGAGCTGTTTTTT. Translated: CAISEAATSGTGELFF.

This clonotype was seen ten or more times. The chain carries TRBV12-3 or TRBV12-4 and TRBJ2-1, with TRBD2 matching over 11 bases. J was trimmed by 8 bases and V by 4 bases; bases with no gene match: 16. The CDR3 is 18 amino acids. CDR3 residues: CASSSALPTSGSYHEQFF. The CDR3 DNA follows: TGTGCCAGCAGTTCCGCCCTCCCTACTAGCGGGAGTTACCATGAGCAGTTCTTC.

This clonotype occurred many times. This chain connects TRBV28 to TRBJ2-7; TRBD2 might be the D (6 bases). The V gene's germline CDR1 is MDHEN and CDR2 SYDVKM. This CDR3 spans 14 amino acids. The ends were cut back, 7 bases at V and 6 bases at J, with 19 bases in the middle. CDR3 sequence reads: CASTKSGRTTEQYF. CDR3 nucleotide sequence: TGTGCCAGCACTAAATCGGGCCGGACTACCGAGCAGTACTTC.

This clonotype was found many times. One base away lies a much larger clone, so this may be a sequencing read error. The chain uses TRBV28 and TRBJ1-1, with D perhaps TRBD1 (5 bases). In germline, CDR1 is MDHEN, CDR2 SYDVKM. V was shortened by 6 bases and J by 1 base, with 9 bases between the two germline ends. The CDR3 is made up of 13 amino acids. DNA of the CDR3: TGTGCCAGCAGAGAACAGGAGAACACTGAAGCTTTCTTT. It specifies CASREQENTEAFF.

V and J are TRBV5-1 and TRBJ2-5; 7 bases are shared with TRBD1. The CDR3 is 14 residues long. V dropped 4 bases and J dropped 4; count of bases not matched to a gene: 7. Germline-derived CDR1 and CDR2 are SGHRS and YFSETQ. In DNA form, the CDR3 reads TGCGCCAGCAGCAAAGAGACAGGGCGAGAGACCCAGTACTTC. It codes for CASSKETGRETQYF.

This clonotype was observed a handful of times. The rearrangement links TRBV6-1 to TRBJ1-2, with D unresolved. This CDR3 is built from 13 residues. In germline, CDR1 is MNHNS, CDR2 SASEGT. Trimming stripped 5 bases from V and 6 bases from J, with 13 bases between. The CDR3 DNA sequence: TGTGCCAGCAGTCGACTCCACAGAGATGGCTACACCTTC. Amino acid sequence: CASSRLHRDGYTF.

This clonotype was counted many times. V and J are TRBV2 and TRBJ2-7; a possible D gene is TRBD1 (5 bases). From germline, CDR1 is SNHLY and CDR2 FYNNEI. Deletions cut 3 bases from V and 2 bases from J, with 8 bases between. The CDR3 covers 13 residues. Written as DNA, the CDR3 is TGTGCCAGCAGTGATACGACAGCCTACGAGCAGTACTTC. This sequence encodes CASSDTTAYEQYF.

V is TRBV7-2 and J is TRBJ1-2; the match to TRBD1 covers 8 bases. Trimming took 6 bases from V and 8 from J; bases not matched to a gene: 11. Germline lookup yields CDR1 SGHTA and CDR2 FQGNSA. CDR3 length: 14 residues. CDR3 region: CASSLQGGLYGYTF. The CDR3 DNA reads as TGTGCCAGCAGTTTACAGGGGGGGCTCTACGGCTACACCTTC.

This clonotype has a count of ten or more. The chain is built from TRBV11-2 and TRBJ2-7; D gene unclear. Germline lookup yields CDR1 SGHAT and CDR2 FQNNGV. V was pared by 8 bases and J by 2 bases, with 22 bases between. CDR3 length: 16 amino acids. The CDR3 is CASGPFLGTQAYEQYF. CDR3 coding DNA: TGTGCCAGCGGCCCATTCTTGGGCACCCAAGCCTACGAGCAGTACTTC.

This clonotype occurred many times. The CDR3 loop reads CASSLYSYTHQPQHF. CDR3 bases: TGTGCCAGCAGCTTGTACTCTTATACCCATCAGCCCCAGCATTTT. The chain combines TRBV5-5 with TRBJ1-5; no definite D call. CDR3 length: 15 residues. CDR1 is SGHKS, CDR2 YYEKEE, per germline (reference sequence). V lost 1 base and J lost 5, with 13 bases in between.

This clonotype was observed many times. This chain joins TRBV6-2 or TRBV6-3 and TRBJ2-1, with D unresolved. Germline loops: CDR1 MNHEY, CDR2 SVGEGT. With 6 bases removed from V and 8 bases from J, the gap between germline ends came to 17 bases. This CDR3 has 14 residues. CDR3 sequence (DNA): TGTGCCAGCAGCCCAGACTGGCGCTCCCATGAGCAGTTCTTC. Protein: CASSPDWRSHEQFF.

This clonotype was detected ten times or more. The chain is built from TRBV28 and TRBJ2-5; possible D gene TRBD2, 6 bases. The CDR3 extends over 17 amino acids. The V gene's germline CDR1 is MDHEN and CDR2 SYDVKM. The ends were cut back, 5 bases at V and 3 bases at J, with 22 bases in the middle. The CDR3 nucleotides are TGTGCCAGCAGTCCTAAACCCAGGGACGGGGGAAAAGAGACCCAGTACTTC. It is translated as CASSPKPRDGGKETQYF.

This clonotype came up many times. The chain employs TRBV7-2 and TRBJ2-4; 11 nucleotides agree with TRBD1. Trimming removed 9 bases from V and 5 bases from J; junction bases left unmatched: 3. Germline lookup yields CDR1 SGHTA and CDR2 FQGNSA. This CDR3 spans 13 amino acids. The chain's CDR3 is CASRTGGENIQYF. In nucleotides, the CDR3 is TGTGCCAGTCGGACAGGGGGCGAAAACATTCAGTACTTC.

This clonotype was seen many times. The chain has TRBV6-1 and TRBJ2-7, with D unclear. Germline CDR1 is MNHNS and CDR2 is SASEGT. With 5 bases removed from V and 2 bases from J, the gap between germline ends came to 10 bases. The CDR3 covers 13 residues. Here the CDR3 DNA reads TGTGCCAGCAGTCCGCGGACCGCCTACGAGCAGTACTTC. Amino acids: CASSPRTAYEQYF.

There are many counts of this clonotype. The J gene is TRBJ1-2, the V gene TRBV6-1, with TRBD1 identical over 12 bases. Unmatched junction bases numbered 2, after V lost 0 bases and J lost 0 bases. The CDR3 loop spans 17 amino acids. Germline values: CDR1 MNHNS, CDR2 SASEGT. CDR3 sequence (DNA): TGTGCCAGCAGTGAAGCGGGACAGGGGGCGGCTAACTATGGCTACACCTTC. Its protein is CASSEAGQGAANYGYTF.

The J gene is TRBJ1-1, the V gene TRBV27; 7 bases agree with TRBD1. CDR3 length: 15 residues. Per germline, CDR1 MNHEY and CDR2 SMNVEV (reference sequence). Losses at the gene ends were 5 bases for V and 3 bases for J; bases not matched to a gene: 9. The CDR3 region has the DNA TGTGCCAGCAGTCCGTCCCAGGGGGGTTACACTGAAGCTTTCTTT. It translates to CASSPSQGGYTEAFF.

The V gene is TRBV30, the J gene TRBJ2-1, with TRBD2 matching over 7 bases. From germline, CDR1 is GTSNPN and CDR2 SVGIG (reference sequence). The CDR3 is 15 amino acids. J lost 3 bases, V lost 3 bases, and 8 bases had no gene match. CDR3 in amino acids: CAWRLTSTDYNEQFF. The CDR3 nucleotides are TGTGCCTGGAGACTGACTAGCACCGACTACAATGAGCAGTTCTTC.

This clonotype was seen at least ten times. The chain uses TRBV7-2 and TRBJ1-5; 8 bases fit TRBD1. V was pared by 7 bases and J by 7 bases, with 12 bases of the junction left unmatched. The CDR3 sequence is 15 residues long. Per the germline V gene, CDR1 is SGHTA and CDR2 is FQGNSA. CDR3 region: CASTLYQGANQPQHF. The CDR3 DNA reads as TGTGCCAGCACTCTTTACCAGGGGGCTAACCAGCCCCAGCATTTT. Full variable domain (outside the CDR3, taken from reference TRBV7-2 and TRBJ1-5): GAGVSQSPSNKVTEKGKDVELRCDPISGHTALYWYRQSLGQGLEFLIYFQGNSAPDKSGLPSDRFSAERTGGSVSTLTIQRTQQEDSAVYLCASTLYQGANQPQHFGDGTRLSIL.

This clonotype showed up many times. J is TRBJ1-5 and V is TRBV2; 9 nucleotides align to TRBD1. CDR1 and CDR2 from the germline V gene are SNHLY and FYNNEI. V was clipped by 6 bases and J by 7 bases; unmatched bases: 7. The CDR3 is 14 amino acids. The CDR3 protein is CASRATGGQQPQHF. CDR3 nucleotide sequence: TGTGCCAGCAGGGCGACAGGGGGACAACAGCCCCAGCATTTT.

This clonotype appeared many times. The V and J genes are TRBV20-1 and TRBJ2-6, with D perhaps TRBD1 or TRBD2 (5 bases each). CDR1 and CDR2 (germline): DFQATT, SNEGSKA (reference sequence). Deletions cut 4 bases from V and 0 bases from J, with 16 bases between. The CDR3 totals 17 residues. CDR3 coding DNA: TGCAGTGCTACCCGGGGACGGTTATACTCTGGGGCCAACGTCCTGACTTTC. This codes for CSATRGRLYSGANVLTF.

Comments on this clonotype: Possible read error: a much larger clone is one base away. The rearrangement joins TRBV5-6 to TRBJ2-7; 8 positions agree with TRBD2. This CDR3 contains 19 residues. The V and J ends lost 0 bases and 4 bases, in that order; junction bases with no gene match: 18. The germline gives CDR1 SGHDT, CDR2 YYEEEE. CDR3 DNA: TGTGCCAGCAGCTTGGCAGGGCTAGCGGGCGAAGGTTCGGGTTACGAGCAGTACTTC. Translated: CASSLAGLAGEGSGYEQYF.

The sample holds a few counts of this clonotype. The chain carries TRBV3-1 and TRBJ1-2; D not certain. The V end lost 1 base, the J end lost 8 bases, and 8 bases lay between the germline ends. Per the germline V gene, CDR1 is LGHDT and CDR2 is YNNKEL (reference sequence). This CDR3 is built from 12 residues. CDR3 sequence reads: CASSQVGWGYTF. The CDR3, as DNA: TGTGCCAGCAGCCAAGTCGGGTGGGGCTACACCTTC.

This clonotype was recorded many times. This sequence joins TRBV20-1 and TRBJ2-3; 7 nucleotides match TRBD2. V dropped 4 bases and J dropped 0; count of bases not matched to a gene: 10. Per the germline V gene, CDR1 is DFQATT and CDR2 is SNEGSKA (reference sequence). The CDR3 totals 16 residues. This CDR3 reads CSAIGSSGVSTDTQYF. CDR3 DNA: TGCAGTGCTATCGGGTCTAGCGGAGTAAGCACAGATACGCAGTATTTT.

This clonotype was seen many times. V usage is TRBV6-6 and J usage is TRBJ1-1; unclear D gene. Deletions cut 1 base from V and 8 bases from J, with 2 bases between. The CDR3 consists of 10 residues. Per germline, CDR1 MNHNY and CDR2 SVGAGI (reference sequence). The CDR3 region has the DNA TGTGCCAGCAGTTACTTAGAAGCTTTCTTT. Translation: CASSYLEAFF.

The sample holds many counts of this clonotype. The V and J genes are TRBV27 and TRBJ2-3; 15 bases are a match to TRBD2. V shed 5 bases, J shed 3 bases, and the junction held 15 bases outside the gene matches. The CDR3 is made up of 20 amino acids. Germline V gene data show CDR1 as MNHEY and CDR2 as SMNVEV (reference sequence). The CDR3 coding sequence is TGTGCCAGCAGTATACCTACAGGGACTAGCGGGAGGATTCGGACAGATACGCAGTATTTT. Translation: CASSIPTGTSGRIRTDTQYF.

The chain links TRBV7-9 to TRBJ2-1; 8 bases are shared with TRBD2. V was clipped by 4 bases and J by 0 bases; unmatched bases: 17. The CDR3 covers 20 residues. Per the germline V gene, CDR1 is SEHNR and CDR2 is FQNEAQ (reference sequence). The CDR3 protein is CASSWDRTGGASSSYNEQFF. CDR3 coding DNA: TGTGCCAGCAGCTGGGACCGCACGGGAGGGGCCTCGAGCTCCTACAATGAGCAGTTCTTC.

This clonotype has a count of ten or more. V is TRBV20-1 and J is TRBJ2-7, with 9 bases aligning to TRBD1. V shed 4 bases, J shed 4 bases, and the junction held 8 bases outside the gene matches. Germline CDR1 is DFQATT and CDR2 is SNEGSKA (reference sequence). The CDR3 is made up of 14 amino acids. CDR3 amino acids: CSATGQGKEYEQYF. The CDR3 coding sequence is TGCAGTGCTACAGGACAGGGGAAGGAGTACGAGCAGTACTTC.

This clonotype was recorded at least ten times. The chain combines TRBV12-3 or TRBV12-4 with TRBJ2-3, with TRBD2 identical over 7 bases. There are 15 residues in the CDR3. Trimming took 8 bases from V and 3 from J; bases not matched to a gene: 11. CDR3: CASVRAGVRTDTQYF. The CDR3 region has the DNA TGTGCCAGCGTTCGGGCGGGAGTAAGGACAGATACGCAGTATTTT.